This TCR beta chain was sequenced for a study of T-cell reconstitution after alpha-beta-depleted transplantation in children. Construction of the TCRbeta library involved unique molecular identifiers. TCRdb fed the PCR reads into MiXCR, producing one record per CDR3 protein. The data show about 980,000 distinct CDR3 sequences, 25% to 35% seen once. The V end lost 5 bases, the J end lost 1 base, and 18 bases lay between the germline ends. Germline lookup yields CDR1 SEHNR and CDR2 FQNEAQ (reference sequence). The CDR3 is 16 amino acids. Concerning this clonotype itself: The antigen remains undetermined.

General study points: Once a year had passed after transplant, T-cell counts and diversity came mostly from newly produced T cells. Several patients had high TCRbeta diversity at day 60; it came from surviving recipient T cells and thymic progenitors. Expanded graft clones numbering several hundred reportedly gave rise to alpha-beta T cells about two months after transplant.

V and J are TRBV7-9 and TRBJ2-7, with a tentative D call TRBD1 (6 bases). The TCR was taken from a boy in the first two years of life who had a stem cell transplant for SCID, so the T cells may come from the graft donor. Here the sequenced sample was PBMCs, mostly from graft donor cells, taken 360 days after TCRalphabeta/CD19-depleted stem cell transplant. CDR3 DNA sequence: TGTGCCAGCAGCCGCACCACAGGCAGGGGATCCTACGAGCAGTACTTC. Its protein is CASSRTTGRGSYEQYF.